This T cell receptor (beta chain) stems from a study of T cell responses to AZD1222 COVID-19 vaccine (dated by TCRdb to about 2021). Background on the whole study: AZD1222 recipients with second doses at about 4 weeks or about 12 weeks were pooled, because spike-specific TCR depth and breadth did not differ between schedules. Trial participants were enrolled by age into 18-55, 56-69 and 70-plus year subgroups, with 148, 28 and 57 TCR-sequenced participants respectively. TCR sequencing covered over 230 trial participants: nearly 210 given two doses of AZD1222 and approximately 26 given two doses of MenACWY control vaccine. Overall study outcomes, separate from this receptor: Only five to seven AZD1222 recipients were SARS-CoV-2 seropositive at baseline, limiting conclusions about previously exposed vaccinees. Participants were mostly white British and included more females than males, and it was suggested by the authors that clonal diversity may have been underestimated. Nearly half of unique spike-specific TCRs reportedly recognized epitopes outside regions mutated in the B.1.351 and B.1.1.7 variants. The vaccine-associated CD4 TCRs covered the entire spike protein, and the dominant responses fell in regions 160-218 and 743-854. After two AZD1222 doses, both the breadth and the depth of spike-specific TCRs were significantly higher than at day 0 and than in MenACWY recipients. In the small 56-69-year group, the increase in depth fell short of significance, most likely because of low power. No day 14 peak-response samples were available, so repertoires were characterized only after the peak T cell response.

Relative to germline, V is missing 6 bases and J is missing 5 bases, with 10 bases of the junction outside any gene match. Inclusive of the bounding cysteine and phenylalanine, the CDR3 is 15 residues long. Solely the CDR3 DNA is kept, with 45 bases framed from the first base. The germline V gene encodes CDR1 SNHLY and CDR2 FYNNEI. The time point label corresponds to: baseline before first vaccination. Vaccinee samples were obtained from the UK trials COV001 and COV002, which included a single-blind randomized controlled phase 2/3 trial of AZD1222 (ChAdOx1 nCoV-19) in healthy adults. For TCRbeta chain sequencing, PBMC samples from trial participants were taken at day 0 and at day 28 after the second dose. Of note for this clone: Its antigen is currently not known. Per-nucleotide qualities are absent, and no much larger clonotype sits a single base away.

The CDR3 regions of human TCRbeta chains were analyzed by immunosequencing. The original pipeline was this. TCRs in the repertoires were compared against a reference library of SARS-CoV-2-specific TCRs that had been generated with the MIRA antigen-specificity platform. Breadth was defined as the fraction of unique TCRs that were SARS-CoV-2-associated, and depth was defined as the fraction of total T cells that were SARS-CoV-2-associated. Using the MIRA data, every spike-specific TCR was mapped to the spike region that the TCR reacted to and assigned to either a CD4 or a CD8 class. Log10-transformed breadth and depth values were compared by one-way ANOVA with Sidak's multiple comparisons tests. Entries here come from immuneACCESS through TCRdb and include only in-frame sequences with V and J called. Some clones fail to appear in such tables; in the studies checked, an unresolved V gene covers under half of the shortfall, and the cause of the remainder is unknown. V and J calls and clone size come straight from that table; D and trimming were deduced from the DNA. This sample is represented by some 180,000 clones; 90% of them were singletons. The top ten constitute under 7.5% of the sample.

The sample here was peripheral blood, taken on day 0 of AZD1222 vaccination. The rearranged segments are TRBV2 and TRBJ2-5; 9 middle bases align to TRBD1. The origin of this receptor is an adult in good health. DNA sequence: TGTGCCAGCAGGGCGGACAGGGGCGCCTGGGAGACCCAGTACTTC. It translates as CASRADRGAWETQYF.